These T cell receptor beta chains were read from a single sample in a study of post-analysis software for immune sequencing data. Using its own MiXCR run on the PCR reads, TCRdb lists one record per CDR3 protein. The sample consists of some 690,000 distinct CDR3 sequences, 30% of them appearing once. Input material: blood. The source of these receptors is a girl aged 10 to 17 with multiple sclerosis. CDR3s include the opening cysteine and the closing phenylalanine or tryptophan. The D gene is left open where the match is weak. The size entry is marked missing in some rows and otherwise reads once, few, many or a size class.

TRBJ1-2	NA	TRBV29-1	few	TGCAGCGTTGACGCACAGGTCTATGGCTACACCTTC	CSVDAQVYGYTF
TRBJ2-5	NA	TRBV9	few	TGTGCCAGCAGCGTAGGGGTGGGGGAAGAGACCCAGTACTTC	CASSVGVGEETQYF
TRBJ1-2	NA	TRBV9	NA	TGTGCCAGCAAAACAGGCCCAGGGGGCTACACCTTC	CASKTGPGGYTF
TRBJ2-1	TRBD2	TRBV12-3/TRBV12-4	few	TGTGCCAGCAGTTTAGCTCCTAGCGGGAGATCCTACAATGAGCAGTTCTTC	CASSLAPSGRSYNEQFF
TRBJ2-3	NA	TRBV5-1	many	TGCGCCAGCAGCTTGGGAGAGGATACGCAGTATTTT	CASSLGEDTQYF
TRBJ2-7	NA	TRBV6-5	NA	TGTGCCAGCAGTTACTTCGGGGGAGCGAGCGAGCAGTACTTC	CASSYFGGASEQYF
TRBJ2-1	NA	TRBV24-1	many	TGTGCCACCAGTGCTAACTCCTACAATGAGCAGTTCTTC	CATSANSYNEQFF
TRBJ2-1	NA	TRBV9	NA	TGTGCCAGCAGCGTAGGGCGCGTGCCCCACAATGAGCAGTTCTTC	CASSVGRVPHNEQFF
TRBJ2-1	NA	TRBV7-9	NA	TGTGCCAGCAGCTTAACGGGATTGAATGAGCAGTTCTTC	CASSLTGLNEQFF
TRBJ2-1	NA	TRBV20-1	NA	TGCAGTGCTAACGGGGTTGGCTACGGGGGCAATGAGCAGTTCTTC	CSANGVGYGGNEQFF
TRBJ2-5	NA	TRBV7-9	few	TGTGCCAGCAGCTTAGCGCGGTCGTCGGCACAAGAGACCCAGTACTTC	CASSLARSSAQETQYF
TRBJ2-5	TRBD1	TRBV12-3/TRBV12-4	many	TGTGCCAGCAGTTCCGGGACAGTGAGACAAGAGACCCAGTACTTC	CASSSGTVRQETQYF
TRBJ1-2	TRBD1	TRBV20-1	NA	TGCAGTGCGAAAAGGACAGGGGGAGTAAACTATGGCTACACCTTC	CSAKRTGGVNYGYTF
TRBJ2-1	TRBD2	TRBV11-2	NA	TGTGCCAGCAGCCCCGGGACTAGCGGGGGGGAGCAGTTCTTC	CASSPGTSGGEQFF
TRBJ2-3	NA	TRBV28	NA	TGTGCCAGCAGTTTACAAGGCAGGTTCACAGATACGCAGTATTTT	CASSLQGRFTDTQYF
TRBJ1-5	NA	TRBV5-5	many	TGTGCCAGCAGCTTGGCTCCTGGTAGCAATCAGCCCCAGCATTTT	CASSLAPGSNQPQHF
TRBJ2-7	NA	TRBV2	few	TGTGCCAGCCTGGGATCCTACGAGCAGTACTTC	CASLGSYEQYF
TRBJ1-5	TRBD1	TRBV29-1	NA	TGCAGCGCTGTGGACAGGACGGGACAGCCCCAGCATTTT	CSAVDRTGQPQHF
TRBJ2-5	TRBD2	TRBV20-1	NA	TGCAGTGCTAGAGGACTAGCGGTCATCCAAGAGACCCAGTACTTC	CSARGLAVIQETQYF
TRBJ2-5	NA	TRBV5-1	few	TGCGCCAGCAGCTTGAATCCAGCGACCAAAGAGACCCAGTACTTC	CASSLNPATKETQYF
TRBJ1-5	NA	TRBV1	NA	TGCACCAGCAGTCCCGACAGGACTGAATATAGCAATCAGCCCCAGCATTTT	CTSSPDRTEYSNQPQHF
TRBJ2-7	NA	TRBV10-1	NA	TGCGCCAGCAGCCTGGAAGCGGAGACAGGATTCTACGAGCAGTACTTC	CASSLEAETGFYEQYF
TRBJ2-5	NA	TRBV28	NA	TGTGCCAGCAGAATCCGGGGAGGAGGAGAGACCCAGTACTTC	CASRIRGGGETQYF